This TCR beta chain was captured in a study of identifying expanded T cells in peripheral blood. The CDR3 is 13 residues long. CDR1 KGHSH and CDR2 LQKENI come from the germline V gene. Between the trimmed V and J ends, which lost 4 bases and 4 bases, there was a span of 10 bases. TCRdb keeps only in-frame clones here, not all; method: immunoSEQ multiplex PCR. The sample has about 85,000 clones, about 91% seen once. The rearrangement joins TRBV18 to TRBJ2-5; D gene ambiguous. This TCR was recovered from a person aged 18 to 70 in good health. Sequenced: blood. DNA for the CDR3: TGTGCCAGCTCACTCGGTCTCACAGAGACCCAGTACTTC. Translation: CASSLGLTETQYF.